This is a list of T cell receptor beta chains from one sample in a study of identifying expanded T cells in peripheral blood. Clones were read by immunoSEQ multiplex PCR, and TCRdb kept only the in-frame ones, dropping some. The sample has over 85,000 clones; around 83% are singletons. The material sequenced was blood. Receptors originate from a person between 18 and 75 years old in good health. Both conserved end residues are part of each CDR3. D genes are given only for firm matches. Not every row has a clone size; where given, it reads once, few, many or a size class.

TGTGCCAGCAGCCCGGGACAGGACTATGGCTACACCTTC CASSPGQDYGYTF many TRBJ1-2 TRBD1 13 TRBV11-2
TGTGCCAGCAGCCACCGAGGGACCACCTCCAACTATGGCTACACCTTC CASSHRGTTSNYGYTF - TRBJ1-2 - 16 TRBV11-3
TGTGCCACCCGGGGGCGGGAACCGACAACCTACAATGAGCAGTTCTTC CATRGREPTTYNEQFF once TRBJ2-1 - 16 TRBV10-3
TGTGCCAGCAGTCTCCAAAGGGCTGGGGAGCAGTACTTC CASSLQRAGEQYF - TRBJ2-7 - 13 TRBV27
TGTGCCAGCAGTTACAGTGCAGGGGGACGGTCCGGGGAGCTGTTTTTT CASSYSAGGRSGELFF - TRBJ2-2 TRBD1 16 TRBV6-5
TGTGCCAGCAGCTTCGGACAGACCGGGGAGCTGTTTTTT CASSFGQTGELFF - TRBJ2-2 - 13 TRBV7-2
TGTGCCACCGACCCGACAAAAGTAGGGACGGATTCCTACGAGCAGTACTTC CATDPTKVGTDSYEQYF - TRBJ2-7 - 17 TRBV9
TGTGCCAGCAGCTCCGGGTCTTTCATGAACACTGAAGCTTTCTTT CASSSGSFMNTEAFF - TRBJ1-1 - 15 TRBV11-3
TGTGCCAGCAGCCAAGATAGTATGGCAGGGACCAAAAACATTCAGTACTTC CASSQDSMAGTKNIQYF few TRBJ2-4 - 17 TRBV14
TGTGCCAGCAGTTATGTTTGGGGTCAGCCCCAGCATTTT CASSYVWGQPQHF - TRBJ1-5 - 13 TRBV6-6
TGTGCCAGCAGTTACTTGACAGGGGGCAATGAGCAGTTCTTC CASSYLTGGNEQFF - TRBJ2-1 TRBD1 14 TRBV6-6
TGTGCCAGTTCGGGCAATGAGCAGTTCTTC CASSGNEQFF once TRBJ2-1 - 10 TRBV19
TGTGCCAGCAGCTTTGGGAGACGGACTGAAGCTTTCTTT CASSFGRRTEAFF - TRBJ1-1 - 13 TRBV7-2
TGCGCCAGCAAGGTTAGGACAGGAGTCACAGATACGCAGTATTTT CASKVRTGVTDTQYF once TRBJ2-3 TRBD1 15 TRBV5-1
TGTGCCAGCAGCTTGGTAGGACAGGGAGGTCCTAATGAAAAACTGTTTTTT CASSLVGQGGPNEKLFF - TRBJ1-4 TRBD1 17 TRBV5-6